The 17 T cell receptor beta chains given below trace back to one sample, sequenced in a study of beta chain features in type 1 diabetes. Their cognate antigens are unknown. Expressed TCRB transcripts got sequenced, as all isolated RNA was reverse transcribed. Here immunoSEQ multiplex PCR was the method, and the copy in TCRdb shows in-frame clones only, minus some. Of 250,000 to 300,000 clones in the sample, roughly 24% were seen once. General study findings and limits: Shorter TCRB CDR3s, moderately but significantly so, marked every one of the four CD4+ subsets in Type 1 diabetes patients.

The specimen sequenced was naive CD4+ T cells from blood. The source is a woman in her twenties or thirties with type 1 diabetes.

The chain couples TRBV29-1 to TRBJ2-3; TRBD2 might be the D (5 bases). CDR1 is SQVTM, CDR2 ANQGSEA, per germline. The V end lost 7 bases, the J end lost 1 base, and 12 bases lay between the germline ends. This CDR3 is built from 13 residues. CDR3 sequence reads: CSERAMGTDTQYF. CDR3 nucleotide sequence: TGCAGCGAGAGGGCCATGGGCACAGATACGCAGTATTTT.

The sample holds a few counts of this clone. The V call is TRBV29-1, the J call TRBJ2-1; 7 bases map to TRBD2. With 2 bases clipped from V and 3 bases from J, the junction kept 10 bases outside the gene matches. Germline-derived CDR1 and CDR2 are SQVTM and ANQGSEA. The CDR3 runs 16 residues. The CDR3 here is CSVESRLAEDYNEQFF. For the CDR3, the DNA is TGCAGCGTTGAATCTCGTCTAGCGGAGGACTACAATGAGCAGTTCTTC.

This clone was seen more than once but under ten times. This sequence joins TRBV28 and TRBJ2-7; 9 nucleotides match TRBD2. This CDR3 comprises 14 residues. Germline V gene lookup returns CDR1 MDHEN and CDR2 SYDVKM. The J segment lost 5 bases and the V segment lost 4 bases, leaving 6 bases of the junction unmatched. The DNA for the CDR3 is TGTGCCAGCAGTTCCGGCGGGGGGGGCGACGAGCAGTACTTC. Translating gives CASSSGGGGDEQYF.

The rearrangement joins TRBV30 to TRBJ1-2; D call uncertain. The CDR3 covers 13 residues. Looked up from germline, CDR1 is GTSNPN and CDR2 is SVGIG (reference sequence). V lost 0 bases, J lost 4 bases, and 9 bases lay in between. The chain's CDR3 is CAWSVSVLYGYTF. The DNA of the CDR3 is TGTGCCTGGAGTGTTTCGGTGCTCTATGGCTACACCTTC.

The chain is built from TRBV7-9 and TRBJ2-7, with no clear D. The CDR3 runs to 12 residues. Germline loops: CDR1 SEHNR, CDR2 FQNEAQ (reference sequence). V shed 5 bases and J shed 0 bases, with 5 bases lying between them. The CDR3 sequence is CASSPSSYEQYF. The CDR3 nucleotides read TGTGCCAGCAGCCCGAGCTCCTACGAGCAGTACTTC.

This clone was detected only a few times. In nucleotides, the CDR3 is TGCGCCAGCAGCCTGGGACAGCCCAGCTCCTACGAGCAGTACTTC. Encoded protein: CASSLGQPSSYEQYF. The V call is TRBV5-1, the J call TRBJ2-7; TRBD1 matches at 7 bases. In germline, CDR1 is SGHRS, CDR2 YFSETQ. The CDR3 is made up of 15 amino acids. Trimming removed 4 bases from V and 0 bases from J; junction bases left unmatched: 7.

Regarding this clone: Other DNA sequences in this sample translate to the same CDR3. V gene TRBV9 combines with J gene TRBJ2-1, with 7 bases matching TRBD2. The germline V gene has CDR1 SGDLS and CDR2 YYNGEE. J gave up 2 bases and V 0 bases, and 2 bases lay outside the gene matches. There are 15 residues in the CDR3. CDR3 sequence reads: CASSVGAGAYNEQFF. CDR3 in DNA: TGTGCCAGCAGCGTAGGGGCGGGAGCCTACAATGAGCAGTTCTTC. The whole variable domain, remainder taken from reference TRBV9 and TRBJ2-1, is DSGVTQTPKHLITATGQRVTLRCSPRSGDLSVYWYQQSLDQGLQFLIQYYNGEERAKGNILERFSAQQFPDLHSELNLSSLELGDSALYFCASSVGAGAYNEQFFGPGTRLTVL.

This clone was observed a handful of times. The chain recombines TRBV7-9 with TRBJ2-7; 7 bases are a match to TRBD2. The trim removed 2 bases at V and 0 bases at J, leaving 7 bases unmatched. This CDR3 contains 16 residues. The germline V gene encodes CDR1 SEHNR and CDR2 FQNEAQ (reference sequence). CDR3 amino acids: CASSLSLGGSSYEQYF. Written as DNA, the CDR3 is TGTGCCAGCAGCTTATCCTTGGGGGGGAGCTCCTACGAGCAGTACTTC.

This clone has just a few counts. The chain is built from TRBV7-2 and TRBJ2-5; 7 bases match TRBD2. The J segment lost 5 bases and the V segment lost 4 bases, leaving 7 bases of the junction unmatched. This CDR3 spans 14 amino acids. Germline CDR1 and CDR2: SGHTA and FQGNSA. CDR3 sequence reads: CASSSRGELETQYF. The CDR3 bases are TGTGCCAGCAGCTCTCGGGGGGAGCTCGAGACCCAGTACTTC.

The chain uses TRBV27 and TRBJ1-1; perhaps TRBD1 as D (6 bases). The CDR3 consists of 13 residues. Per the germline V gene, CDR1 is MNHEY and CDR2 is SMNVEV (reference sequence). V was clipped by 6 bases and J by 1 base, with 9 bases between them. CDR3 in DNA: TGTGCCAGCAGCACGGACAGGAACACTGAAGCTTTCTTT. It specifies CASSTDRNTEAFF.

The chain is built from TRBV7-9 and TRBJ1-2; TRBD1 aligns across 8 bases. The V gene end was trimmed by 4 bases and the J gene end by 2 bases; junction bases not matched to a gene: 9. This CDR3 spans 16 amino acids. Germline V gives CDR1 SEHNR, CDR2 FQNEAQ (reference sequence). CDR3 protein: CASSWVQGARNYGYTF. The CDR3 DNA is TGTGCCAGCAGCTGGGTCCAGGGGGCGCGAAACTATGGCTACACCTTC.

This clone was seen a few times. The chain links TRBV7-2 to TRBJ2-4; 8 bases fit TRBD1. Looked up from germline, CDR1 is SGHTA and CDR2 is FQGNSA. The CDR3 contains 14 residues. Trimming removed 5 bases from V and 6 bases from J; junction bases left unmatched: 6. DNA for the CDR3: TGTGCCAGCAGCCTAGGACAGGGAGGAAACATTCAGTACTTC. It yields the protein CASSLGQGGNIQYF.

This clone showed up just a few times. The chain recombines TRBV7-9 with TRBJ2-3; TRBD2 matches at 11 bases. CDR3 length: 15 residues. V shed 6 bases and J 1 base; nucleotides not matched to a gene: 3. CDR1 is SEHNR and CDR2 is FQNEAQ in the germline V gene (reference sequence). CDR3 protein: CASRPLAGGTDTQYF. CDR3 coding DNA: TGTGCCAGCAGACCACTAGCGGGAGGCACAGATACGCAGTATTTT.

This clone was recorded a few times. The chain recombines TRBV4-1 with TRBJ2-1; 11 nucleotides align to TRBD2. Germline V CDR1 and CDR2: MGHRA, YSYEKL. CDR3 length equals 16 residues. The J segment lost 8 bases and the V segment lost 2 bases, leaving 8 bases of the junction unmatched. This CDR3 reads CASSQSSGRVFDEQFF. The CDR3 DNA reads TGCGCCAGCAGCCAAAGTAGCGGGAGGGTCTTTGATGAGCAGTTCTTC.

The CDR3 DNA sequence: TGCAGCGTTGTTAAAAACTATGGCTACACCTTC. Residues: CSVVKNYGYTF. The gene calls are TRBV29-1 and TRBJ1-2; D call uncertain. V lost 4 bases and J 2 bases, leaving 5 bases between the germline ends. The CDR3 runs to 11 residues. Germline CDR1 SQVTM, CDR2 ANQGSEA.

The V call is TRBV29-1, the J call TRBJ2-1; TRBD1 matches at 9 bases. The CDR3 length is 15 residues. V lost 6 bases, J lost 3 bases, and 9 bases stayed unmatched. Germline CDR1 reads SQVTM; CDR2 reads ANQGSEA. CDR3 in DNA: TGCAGCGTCGAGGGGGGACAGGGTATCTACAATGAGCAGTTCTTC. Encoded protein: CSVEGGQGIYNEQFF.

The chain uses TRBV4-1 and TRBJ1-5; no reliable D call. The CDR3 extends over 14 amino acids. The V end was cut by 1 base, the J end by 2 bases, with 6 bases between. In germline, CDR1 is MGHRA, CDR2 YSYEKL. The CDR3 protein is CASSQVAGNQPQHF. Here the CDR3 DNA reads TGCGCCAGCAGCCAAGTGGCAGGCAATCAGCCCCAGCATTTT.